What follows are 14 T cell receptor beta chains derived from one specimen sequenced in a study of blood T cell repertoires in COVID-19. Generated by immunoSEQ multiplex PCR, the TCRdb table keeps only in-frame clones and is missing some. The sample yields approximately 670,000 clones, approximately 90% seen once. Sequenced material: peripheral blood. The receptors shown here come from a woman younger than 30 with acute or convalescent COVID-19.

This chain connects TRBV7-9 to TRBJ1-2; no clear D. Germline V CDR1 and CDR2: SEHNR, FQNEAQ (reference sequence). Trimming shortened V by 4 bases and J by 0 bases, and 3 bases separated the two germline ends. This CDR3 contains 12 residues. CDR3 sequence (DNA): TGTGCCAGCAGCTACTCTAACTATGGCTACACCTTC. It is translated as CASSYSNYGYTF.

Here the CDR3 DNA reads TGCAGTGCTAGTGGGGTCAGGGGGCCCGAGCAGTACTTC. Residues: CSASGVRGPEQYF. The chain joins TRBV20-1 to TRBJ2-7; 8 bases are shared with TRBD1. Per the germline V gene, CDR1 is DFQATT and CDR2 is SNEGSKA (reference sequence). The V gene end was trimmed by 3 bases and the J gene end by 6 bases; junction bases not matched to a gene: 7. This CDR3 comprises 13 residues.

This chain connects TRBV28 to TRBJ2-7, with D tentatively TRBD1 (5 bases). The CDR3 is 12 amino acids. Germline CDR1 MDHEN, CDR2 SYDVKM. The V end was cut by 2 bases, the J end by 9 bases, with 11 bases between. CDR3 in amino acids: CASSLLGQRQYF. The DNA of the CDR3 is TGTGCCAGCAGTTTACTAGGACAACGGCAGTACTTC.

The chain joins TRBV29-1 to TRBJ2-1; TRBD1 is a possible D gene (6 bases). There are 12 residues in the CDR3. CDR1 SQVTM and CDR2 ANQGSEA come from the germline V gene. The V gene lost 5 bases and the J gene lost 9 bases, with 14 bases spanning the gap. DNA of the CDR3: TGCAGCGTTAGGCCAAGGGACATTGAGCAGTTCTTC. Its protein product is CSVRPRDIEQFF.

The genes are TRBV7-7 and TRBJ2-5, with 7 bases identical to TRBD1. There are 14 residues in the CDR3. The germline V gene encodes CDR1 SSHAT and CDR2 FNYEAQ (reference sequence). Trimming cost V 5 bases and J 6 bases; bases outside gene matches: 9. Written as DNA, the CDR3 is TGTGCCAGCAGCGACGGACAGGCCCGGCAGACCCAGTACTTC. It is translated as CASSDGQARQTQYF.

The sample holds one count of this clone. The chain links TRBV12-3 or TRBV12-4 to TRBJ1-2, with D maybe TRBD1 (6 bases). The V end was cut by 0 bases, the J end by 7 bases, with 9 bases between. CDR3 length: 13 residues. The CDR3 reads CASSLARGGGYTF. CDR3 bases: TGTGCCAGCAGTTTAGCGAGGGGGGGTGGCTACACCTTC.

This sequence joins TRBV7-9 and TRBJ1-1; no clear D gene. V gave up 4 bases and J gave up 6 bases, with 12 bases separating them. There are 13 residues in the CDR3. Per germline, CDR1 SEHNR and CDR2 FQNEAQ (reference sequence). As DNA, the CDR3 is TGTGCCAGCAGCTACGGAGAGGGATCTGAAGCTTTCTTT. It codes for CASSYGEGSEAFF.

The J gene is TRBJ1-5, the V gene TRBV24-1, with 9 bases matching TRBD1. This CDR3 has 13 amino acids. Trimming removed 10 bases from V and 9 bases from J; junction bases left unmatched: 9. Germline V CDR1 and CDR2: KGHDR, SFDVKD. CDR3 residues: CATSGTGWWPQHF. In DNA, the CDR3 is TGTGCCACTTCGGGGACAGGGTGGTGGCCCCAGCATTTT.

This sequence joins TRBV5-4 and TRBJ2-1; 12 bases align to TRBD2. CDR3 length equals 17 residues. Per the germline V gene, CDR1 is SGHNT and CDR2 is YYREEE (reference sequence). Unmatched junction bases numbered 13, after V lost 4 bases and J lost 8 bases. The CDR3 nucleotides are TGTGCCAGCAGCCTCCAGAAGCTAGCGGGGGGGCTCCATGAGCAGTTCTTC. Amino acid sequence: CASSLQKLAGGLHEQFF.

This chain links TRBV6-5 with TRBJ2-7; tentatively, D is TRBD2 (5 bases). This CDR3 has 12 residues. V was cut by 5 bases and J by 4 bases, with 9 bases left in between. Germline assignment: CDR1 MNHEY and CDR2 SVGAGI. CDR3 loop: CASSTRGYEQYF. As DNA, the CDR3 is TGTGCCAGCAGTACCCGCGGGTACGAGCAGTACTTC.

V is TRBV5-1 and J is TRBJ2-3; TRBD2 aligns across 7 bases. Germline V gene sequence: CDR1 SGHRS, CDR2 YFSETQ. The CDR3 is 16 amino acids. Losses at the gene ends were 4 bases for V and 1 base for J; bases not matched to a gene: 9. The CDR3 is CASSHPSGARTDTQYF. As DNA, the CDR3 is TGCGCCAGCAGCCATCCCAGCGGGGCCCGCACAGATACGCAGTATTTT.

The CDR3 coding sequence is TGTGCCAGCAGGAGAGGGGGACCGAACACCGGGGAGCTGTTTTTT. Translating gives CASRRGGPNTGELFF. The chain employs TRBV6-5 and TRBJ2-2, with D possibly being TRBD1 (6 bases). Germline V gene data show CDR1 as MNHEY and CDR2 as SVGAGI. V lost 6 bases and J 0 bases, leaving 11 bases between the germline ends. The CDR3 sequence is 15 residues long.

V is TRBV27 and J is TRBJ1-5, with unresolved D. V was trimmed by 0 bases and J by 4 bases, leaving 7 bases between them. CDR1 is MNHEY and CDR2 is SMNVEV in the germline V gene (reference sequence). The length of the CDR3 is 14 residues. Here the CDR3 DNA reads TGTGCCAGCAGTTTATCATTGAGTAATCAGCCCCAGCATTTT. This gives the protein CASSLSLSNQPQHF.

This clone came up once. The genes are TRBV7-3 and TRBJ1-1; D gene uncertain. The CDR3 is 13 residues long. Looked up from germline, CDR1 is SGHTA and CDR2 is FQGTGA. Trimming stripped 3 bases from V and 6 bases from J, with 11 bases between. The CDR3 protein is CASSFNGGAEAFF. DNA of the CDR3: TGTGCCAGCAGCTTCAACGGAGGAGCTGAAGCTTTCTTT.